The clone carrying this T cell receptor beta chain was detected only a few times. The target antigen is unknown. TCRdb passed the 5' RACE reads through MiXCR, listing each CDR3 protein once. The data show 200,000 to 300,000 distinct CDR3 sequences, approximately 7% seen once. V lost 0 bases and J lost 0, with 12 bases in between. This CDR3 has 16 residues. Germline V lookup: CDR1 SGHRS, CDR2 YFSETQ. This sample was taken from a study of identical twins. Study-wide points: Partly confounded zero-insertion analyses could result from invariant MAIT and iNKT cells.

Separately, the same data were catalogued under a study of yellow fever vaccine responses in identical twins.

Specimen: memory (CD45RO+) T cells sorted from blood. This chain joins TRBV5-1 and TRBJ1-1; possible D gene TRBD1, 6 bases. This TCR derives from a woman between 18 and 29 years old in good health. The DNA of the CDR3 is TGCGCCAGCAGCTTGGGACAGGTTTTTTTGAACACTGAAGCTTTCTTT. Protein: CASSLGQVFLNTEAFF.